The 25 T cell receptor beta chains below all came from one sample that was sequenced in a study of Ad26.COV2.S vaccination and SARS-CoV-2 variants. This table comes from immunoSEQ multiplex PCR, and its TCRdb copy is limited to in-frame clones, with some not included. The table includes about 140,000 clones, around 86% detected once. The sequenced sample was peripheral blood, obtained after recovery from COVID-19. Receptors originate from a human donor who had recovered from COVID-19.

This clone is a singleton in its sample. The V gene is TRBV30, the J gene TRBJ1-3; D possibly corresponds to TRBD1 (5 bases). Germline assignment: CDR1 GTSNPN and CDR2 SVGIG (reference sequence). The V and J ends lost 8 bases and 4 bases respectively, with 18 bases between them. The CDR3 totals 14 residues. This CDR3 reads CATRFRTLGNTIYF. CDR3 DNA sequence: TGTGCCACCAGGTTTAGGACACTCGGAAACACCATATATTTT.

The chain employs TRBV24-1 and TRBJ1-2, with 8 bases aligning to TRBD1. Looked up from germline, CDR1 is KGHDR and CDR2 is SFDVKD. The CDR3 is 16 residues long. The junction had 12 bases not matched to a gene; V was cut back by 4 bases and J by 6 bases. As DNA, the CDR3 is TGTGCCACCAGTGACTCCAGGACAGGGAGGGGGAATGGCTACACCTTC. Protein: CATSDSRTGRGNGYTF.

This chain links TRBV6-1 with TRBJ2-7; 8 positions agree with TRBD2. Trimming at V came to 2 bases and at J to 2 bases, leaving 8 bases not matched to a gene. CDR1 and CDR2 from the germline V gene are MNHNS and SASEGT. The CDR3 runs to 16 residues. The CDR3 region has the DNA TGTGCCAGCAGTGAAAAGCGGGGGATTCGCACCTACGAGCAGTACTTC. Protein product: CASSEKRGIRTYEQYF.

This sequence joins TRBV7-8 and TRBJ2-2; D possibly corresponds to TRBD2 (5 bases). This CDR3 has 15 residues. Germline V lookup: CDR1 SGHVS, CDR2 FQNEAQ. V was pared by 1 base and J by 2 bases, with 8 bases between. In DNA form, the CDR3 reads TGTGCCAGCAGCTTAGGTGGAGGTAACACCGGGGAGCTGTTTTTT. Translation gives CASSLGGGNTGELFF.

The CDR3 sequence: CASRTGGNYGYTF. The CDR3 DNA follows: TGTGCCAGCAGGACAGGGGGCAACTATGGCTACACCTTC. This sequence joins TRBV2 and TRBJ1-2, with 10 nucleotides matching TRBD1. Germline V gives CDR1 SNHLY, CDR2 FYNNEI. V was pared by 6 bases and J by 2 bases, with 0 bases of the junction left unmatched. CDR3 length: 13 residues.

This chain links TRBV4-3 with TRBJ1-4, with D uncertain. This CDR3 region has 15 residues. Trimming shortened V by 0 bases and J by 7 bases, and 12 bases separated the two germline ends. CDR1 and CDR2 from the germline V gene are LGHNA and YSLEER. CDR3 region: CASSQDRVLGEKLFF. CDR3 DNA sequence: TGCGCCAGCAGCCAAGATCGAGTATTGGGTGAAAAACTGTTTTTT.

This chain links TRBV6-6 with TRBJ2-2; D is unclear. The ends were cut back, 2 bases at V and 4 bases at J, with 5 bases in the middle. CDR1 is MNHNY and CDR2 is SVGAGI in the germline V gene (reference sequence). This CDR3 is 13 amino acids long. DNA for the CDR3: TGTGCCAGCAGTTACGGTAGCACCGGGGAGCTGTTTTTT. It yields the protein CASSYGSTGELFF.

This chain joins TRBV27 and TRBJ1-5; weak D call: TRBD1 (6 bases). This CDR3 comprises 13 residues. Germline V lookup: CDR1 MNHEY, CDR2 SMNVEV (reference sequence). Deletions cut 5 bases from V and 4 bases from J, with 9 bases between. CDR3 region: CASSPGANQPQHF. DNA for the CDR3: TGTGCCAGCAGTCCAGGGGCGAATCAGCCCCAGCATTTT.

For the CDR3, the DNA is TGTGCCAGCAGTACTCTAGGAGTGATGAACACTGAAGCTTTCTTT. Translating it yields CASSTLGVMNTEAFF. The chain is built from TRBV5-4 and TRBJ1-1; no reliable D call. Germline lookup yields CDR1 SGHNT and CDR2 YYREEE (reference sequence). The CDR3 covers 15 residues. The V end was cut by 5 bases, the J end by 0 bases, with 14 bases between.

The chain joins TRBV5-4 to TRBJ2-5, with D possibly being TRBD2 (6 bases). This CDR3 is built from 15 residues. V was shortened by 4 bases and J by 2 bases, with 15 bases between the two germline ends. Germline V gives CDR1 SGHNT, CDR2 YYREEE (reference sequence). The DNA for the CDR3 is TGTGCCAGCAGCCGCGGGACCTACGGACAAGAGACCCAGTACTTC. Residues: CASSRGTYGQETQYF.

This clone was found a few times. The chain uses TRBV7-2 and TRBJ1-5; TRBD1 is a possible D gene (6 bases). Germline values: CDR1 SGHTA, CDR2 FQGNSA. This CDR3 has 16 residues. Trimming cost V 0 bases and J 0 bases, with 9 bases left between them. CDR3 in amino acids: CASSLATGYSNQPQHF. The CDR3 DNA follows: TGTGCCAGCAGCTTAGCGACAGGCTATAGCAATCAGCCCCAGCATTTT.

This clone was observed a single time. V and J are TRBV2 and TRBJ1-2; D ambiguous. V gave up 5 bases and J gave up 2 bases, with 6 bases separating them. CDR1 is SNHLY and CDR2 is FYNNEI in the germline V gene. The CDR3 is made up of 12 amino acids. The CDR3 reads CASSRENYGYTF. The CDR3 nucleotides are TGTGCCAGCAGTCGGGAAAACTATGGCTACACCTTC.

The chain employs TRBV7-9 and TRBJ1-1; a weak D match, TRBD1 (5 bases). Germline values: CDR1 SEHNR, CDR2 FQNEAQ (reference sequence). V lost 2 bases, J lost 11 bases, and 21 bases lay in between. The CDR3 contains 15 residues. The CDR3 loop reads CASSLNNPRDSQAFF. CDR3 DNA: TGTGCCAGCAGCTTAAATAATCCGCGGGACTCACAGGCTTTCTTT. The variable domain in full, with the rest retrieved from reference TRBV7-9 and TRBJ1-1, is DTGVSQNPRHKITKRGQNVTFRCDPISEHNRLYWYRQTLGQGPEFLTYFQNEAQLEKSRLLSDRFSAERPKGSFSTLEIQRTEQGDSAMYLCASSLNNPRDSQAFFGQGTRLTVV.

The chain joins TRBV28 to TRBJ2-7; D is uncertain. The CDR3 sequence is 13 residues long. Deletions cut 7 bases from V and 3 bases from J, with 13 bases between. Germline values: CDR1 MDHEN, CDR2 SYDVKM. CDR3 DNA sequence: TGTGCCAGCAAGCCGGGCCCTTACTACGAGCAGTACTTC. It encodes CASKPGPYYEQYF.

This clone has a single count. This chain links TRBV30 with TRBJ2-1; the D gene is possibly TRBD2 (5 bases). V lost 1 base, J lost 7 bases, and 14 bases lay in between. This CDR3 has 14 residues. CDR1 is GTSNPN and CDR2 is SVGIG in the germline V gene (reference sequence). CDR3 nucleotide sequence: TGTGCCTGGAGTGCCCCGCCTACTAGGAATGAGCAGTTCTTC. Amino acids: CAWSAPPTRNEQFF.

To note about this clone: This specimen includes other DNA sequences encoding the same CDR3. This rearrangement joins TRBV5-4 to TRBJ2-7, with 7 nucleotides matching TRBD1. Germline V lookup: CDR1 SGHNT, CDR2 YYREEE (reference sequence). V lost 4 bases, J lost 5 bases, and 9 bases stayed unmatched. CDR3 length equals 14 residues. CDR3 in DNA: TGTGCCAGCAGCCGAGTGACAGGGATCAACGAGCAGTACTTC. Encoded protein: CASSRVTGINEQYF. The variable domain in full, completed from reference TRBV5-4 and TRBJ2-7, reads ETGVTQSPTHLIKTRGQQVTLRCSSQSGHNTVSWYQQALGQGPQFIFQYYREEENGRGNFPPRFSGLQFPNYSSELNVNALELDDSALYLCASSRVTGINEQYFGPGTRLTVT.

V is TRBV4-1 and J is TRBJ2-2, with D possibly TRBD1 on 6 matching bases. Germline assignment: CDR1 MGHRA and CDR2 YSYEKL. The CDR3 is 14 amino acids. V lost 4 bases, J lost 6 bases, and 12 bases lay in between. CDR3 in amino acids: CASSLTGTAGELFF. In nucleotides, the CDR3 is TGCGCCAGCAGCCTGACAGGCACGGCCGGGGAGCTGTTTTTT.

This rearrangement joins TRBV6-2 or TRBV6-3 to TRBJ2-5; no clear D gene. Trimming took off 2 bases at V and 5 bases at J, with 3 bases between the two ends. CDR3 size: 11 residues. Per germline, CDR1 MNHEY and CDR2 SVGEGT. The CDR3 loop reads CASSYLETQYF. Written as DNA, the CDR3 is TGTGCCAGCAGTTACCTTGAGACCCAGTACTTC.

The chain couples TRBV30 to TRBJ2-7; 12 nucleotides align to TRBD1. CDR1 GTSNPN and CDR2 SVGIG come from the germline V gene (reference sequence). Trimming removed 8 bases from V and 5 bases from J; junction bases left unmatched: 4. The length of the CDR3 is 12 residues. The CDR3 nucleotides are TGTGCCAGCGGGACAGGGGGCGACGAGCAGTACTTC. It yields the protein CASGTGGDEQYF.

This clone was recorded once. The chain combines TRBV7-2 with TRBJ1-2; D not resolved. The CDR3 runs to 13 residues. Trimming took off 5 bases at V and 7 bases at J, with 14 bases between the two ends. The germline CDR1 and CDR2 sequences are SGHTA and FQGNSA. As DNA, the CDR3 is TGTGCCAGCAGCCCGGACCTGATGAGTGGCTACACCTTC. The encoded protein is CASSPDLMSGYTF.

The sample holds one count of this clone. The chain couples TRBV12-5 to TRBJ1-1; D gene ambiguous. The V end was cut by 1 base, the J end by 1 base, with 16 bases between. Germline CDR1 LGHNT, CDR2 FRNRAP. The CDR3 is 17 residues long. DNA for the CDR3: TGTGCTAGTGGTTTGGAAATGACCGGGCGGGGGAACACTGAAGCTTTCTTT. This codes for CASGLEMTGRGNTEAFF.

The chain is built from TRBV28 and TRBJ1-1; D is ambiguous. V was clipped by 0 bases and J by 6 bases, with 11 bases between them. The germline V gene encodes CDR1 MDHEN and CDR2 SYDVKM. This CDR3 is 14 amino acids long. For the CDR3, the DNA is TGTGCCAGCAGTTTATGGACACCTTTCCCTGAAGCTTTCTTT. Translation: CASSLWTPFPEAFF.

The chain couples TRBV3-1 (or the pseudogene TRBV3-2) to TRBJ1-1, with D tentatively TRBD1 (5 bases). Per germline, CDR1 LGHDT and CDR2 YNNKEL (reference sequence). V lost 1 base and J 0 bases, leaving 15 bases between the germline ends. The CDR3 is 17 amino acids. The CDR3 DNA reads TGTGCCAGCAGCCAAGTCGGGAAACGGACACTGAACACTGAAGCTTTCTTT. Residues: CASSQVGKRTLNTEAFF.

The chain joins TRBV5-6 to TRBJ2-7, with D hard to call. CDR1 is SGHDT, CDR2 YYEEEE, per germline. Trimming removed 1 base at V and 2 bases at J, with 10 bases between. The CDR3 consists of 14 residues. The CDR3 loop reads CASSLMAPAYEQYF. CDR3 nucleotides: TGTGCCAGCAGCTTGATGGCTCCCGCCTACGAGCAGTACTTC. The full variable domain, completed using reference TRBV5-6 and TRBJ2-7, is DAGVTQSPTHLIKTRGQQVTLRCSPKSGHDTVSWYQQALGQGPQFIFQYYEEEERQRGNFPDRFSGHQFPNYSSELNVNALLLGDSALYLCASSLMAPAYEQYFGPGTRLTVT.

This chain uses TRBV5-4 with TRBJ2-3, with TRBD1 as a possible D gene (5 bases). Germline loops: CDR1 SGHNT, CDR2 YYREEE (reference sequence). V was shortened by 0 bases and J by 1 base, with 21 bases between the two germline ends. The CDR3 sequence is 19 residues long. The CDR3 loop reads CASSLALKGRLCCTDTQYF. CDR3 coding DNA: TGTGCCAGCAGCTTGGCCTTGAAGGGGCGGTTATGCTGCACAGATACGCAGTATTTT. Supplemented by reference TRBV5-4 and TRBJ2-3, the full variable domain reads ETGVTQSPTHLIKTRGQQVTLRCSSQSGHNTVSWYQQALGQGPQFIFQYYREEENGRGNFPPRFSGLQFPNYSSELNVNALELDDSALYLCASSLALKGRLCCTDTQYFGPGTRLTVL.